The rows below give T cell receptor beta chains drawn from one sample of a study of T cell clonotyping in hematopoietic cell transplantation. Only in-frame clones appear in the TCRdb table, and some are missing; sequencing was by immunoSEQ multiplex PCR. The sample has approximately 26,000 clones; about 92% are singletons. This specimen was peripheral blood mononuclear cells, taken before stem cell transplant. All receptors come from a man between 45 and 60 years old with acute myeloid leukemia. Some clones in this sample may be carry-over from other donors' samples. Both conserved end residues are part of each CDR3. A D gene is named only where the DNA matches it firmly. Clone size, where shown, is once, few, many, or a class for clones that have expanded.

V gene,J gene,clone size,D gene,CDR3 DNA,CDR3 protein
TRBV6-6,TRBJ1-2,NA,NA,TGTGCCAGCACCCACGGAGGGGCGGCGGGCTACACCTTC,CASTHGGAAGYTF
TRBV11-2,TRBJ2-7,NA,NA,TGTGCCAGCAGCTGGTCCGGGGCCTACGAGCAGTACTTC,CASSWSGAYEQYF
TRBV6-5,TRBJ2-7,NA,TRBD2,TGTGCCAGCAGTTACGTTGCGGGAGGGCTCGAGCAGTACTTC,CASSYVAGGLEQYF
TRBV27,TRBJ2-3,NA,TRBD2,TGTGCCAGCCGACCCCGAGACGGCGGGGGAACGCAGTATTTT,CASRPRDGGGTQYF
TRBV9,TRBJ2-2,NA,NA,TGTGCCAGCAGCGCGGCCGGCAGGGAGCTTCACGGGGAGCTGTTTTTT,CASSAAGRELHGELFF
TRBV5-1,TRBJ1-2,NA,NA,TGCGCCAGCAGCGCCGGGCCGCCGGGAGGCTACACCTTC,CASSAGPPGGYTF
TRBV10-2,TRBJ2-3,NA,NA,TGCGCCAGCACCTTAGAGGGGCTACTAGCAACTAGCACAGATACGCAGTATTTT,CASTLEGLLATSTDTQYF
TRBV7-9,TRBJ2-7,NA,NA,TGTGCCAGCAGCTTGGAAGATGACCACACCTACGAGCAGTACTTC,CASSLEDDHTYEQYF
TRBV7-9,TRBJ2-5,NA,TRBD2,TGTGCCAGCAGCTTAGGCCGACTAGCGGGAGATGGGGAGACCCAGTACTTC,CASSLGRLAGDGETQYF
TRBV19,TRBJ2-7,NA,TRBD2,TGTGCCAGTAGTGCCCTGACTAGCGGGAAGATCTACGAGCAGTACTTC,CASSALTSGKIYEQYF
TRBV29-1,TRBJ2-1,NA,NA,TGCAGCGTTGAAGATCAGAGAGACAGCACGAATGAGCAGTTCTTC,CSVEDQRDSTNEQFF
TRBV28,TRBJ1-4,NA,TRBD1,TGTGCCAGCAGTGCTCCGGGACAGGGGAATGAAAAACTGTTTTTT,CASSAPGQGNEKLFF
TRBV6-1,TRBJ2-7,NA,NA,TGTGCCAGCAGTGAACCAGGCTCCTACGAGCAGTACTTC,CASSEPGSYEQYF
TRBV27,TRBJ1-1,NA,NA,TGTGCCTCCTCCAGCGAGGGGGACACTGAAGCTTTCTTT,CASSSEGDTEAFF
TRBV7-8,TRBJ1-1,NA,TRBD1,TGTGCCAGCAGCACGGAGAAGGGGGCGGACACTGAAGCTTTCTTT,CASSTEKGADTEAFF
TRBV7-2,TRBJ1-5,NA,NA,TGTGCCAGCAGCCAGAGCAATCAGCCCCAGCATTTT,CASSQSNQPQHF
TRBV4-3,TRBJ2-3,NA,TRBD2,TGCGCCAGCAGCCAAGGCAGCGCGGGGGTAGATACGCAGTATTTT,CASSQGSAGVDTQYF
TRBV27,TRBJ2-5,NA,NA,TGTGCCAGCAGTCCCTGGGAGGGGGCGTGGGAGACCCAGTACTTC,CASSPWEGAWETQYF
TRBV7-9,TRBJ2-1,NA,TRBD2,TGTGCCAGCAGCCCAAGAGGGACTAGTCAAAATGAGCAGTTCTTC,CASSPRGTSQNEQFF
TRBV6-1,TRBJ1-5,NA,TRBD1,TGTGCCAGCAGCGGACAGGTAGGGAATCAGCCCCAGCATTTT,CASSGQVGNQPQHF
TRBV27,TRBJ1-2,NA,NA,TGTGCCAGCAGTTCGCAGGGGTGGAACTATGGCTACACCTTC,CASSSQGWNYGYTF
TRBV29-1,TRBJ1-1,NA,NA,TGCAGCGTTGATGTCGTCGGGGGTTCTGAAGCTTTCTTT,CSVDVVGGSEAFF
TRBV7-9,TRBJ2-1,NA,TRBD1,TGTGCCAGCAGCTTAGGGACAGGGGGCGCAAAGGAGCAGTTCTTC,CASSLGTGGAKEQFF
TRBV4-3,TRBJ2-3,NA,TRBD2,TGCGCCAGCAGCCAAGAGAGCGGGAGGGCCACCGGAGATACGCAGTATTTT,CASSQESGRATGDTQYF
TRBV7-6,TRBJ2-7,NA,NA,TGTGCCAGCAGCCCCGGGACTTCTAACTACGAGCAGTACTTC,CASSPGTSNYEQYF
TRBV6-5,TRBJ1-5,NA,NA,TGTGCCAGCAGTTACGGCGGGAATCAGCCCCAGCATTTT,CASSYGGNQPQHF
TRBV7-2,TRBJ2-4,NA,NA,TGTGCCAGCAGCTTAGGGGTGGGGTTACAAAACATTCAGTACTTC,CASSLGVGLQNIQYF
TRBV4-3,TRBJ2-7,NA,NA,TGCGCCAGCAGCCAAGTGTGGGACTTAGAATCCTACGAGCAGTACTTC,CASSQVWDLESYEQYF
TRBV7-2,TRBJ2-1,NA,TRBD2,TGTGCCAGCAGCTTAGTTTCGGGAGGCGTTGAGCAGTTCTTC,CASSLVSGGVEQFF
TRBV19,TRBJ1-1,once,NA,TGTGCCAGTAATATCGGGGAGAACACTGAAGCTTTCTTT,CASNIGENTEAFF
TRBV10-3,TRBJ1-2,NA,NA,TGTGCCATCACCGAGGGAGACTATGGCTACACCTTC,CAITEGDYGYTF
TRBV7-7,TRBJ2-5,NA,NA,TGTGCCAGCAGCCCCGGGACGGGGAGAGAGACCCAGTACTTC,CASSPGTGRETQYF
TRBV2,TRBJ1-2,NA,NA,TGTGCCAGCAGTGACGAGACAGCATATGGCTACACCTTC,CASSDETAYGYTF
TRBV5-1,TRBJ2-5,once,TRBD2,TGCGCCAGCAGTTCGACTAGCGGACAAGGAGAGACCCAGTACTTC,CASSSTSGQGETQYF
TRBV4-1,TRBJ1-4,few,NA,TGCGCCAGCAGCCAAGTTAATGAAAAACTGTTTTTT,CASSQVNEKLFF
TRBV29-1,TRBJ2-1,NA,NA,TGCAGCGTTGAACTCATTGGGTCCTACAATGAGCAGTTCTTC,CSVELIGSYNEQFF
TRBV19,TRBJ2-2,NA,TRBD2,TGTGCCAGTAGTCCTAGCGGGAGAATTGGGACCGGGGAGCTGTTTTTT,CASSPSGRIGTGELFF
TRBV7-3,TRBJ2-2,once,NA,TGTGCCAGCAGCTTCACTAGGGCCGGGGAGCTGTTTTTT,CASSFTRAGELFF
TRBV7-6,TRBJ2-3,NA,NA,TGTGCCAGCAGCCTTGCCCAGGGGCGCACCACAGATACGCAGTATTTT,CASSLAQGRTTDTQYF
TRBV18,TRBJ1-1,NA,NA,TGTGCCAGCTCACCACTTAATATGAACACTGAAGCTTTCTTT,CASSPLNMNTEAFF
TRBV30,TRBJ2-3,NA,TRBD2,TGTGCCTGGAGTCCGACTAGCGGGACAGATACGCAGTATTTT,CAWSPTSGTDTQYF
TRBV9,TRBJ1-2,NA,NA,TGTGCCAGCAGCGTAGGCGGGATTAACTATGGCTACACCTTC,CASSVGGINYGYTF
TRBV28,TRBJ2-3,once,TRBD2,TGTGCCAGCAGTTTGGCTAGCGGGAGTCCAGATACGCAGTATTTT,CASSLASGSPDTQYF
TRBV19,TRBJ2-7,NA,NA,TGTGCCAGTAGTATTCATCAGGTCCTACCCTACGAGCAGTACTTC,CASSIHQVLPYEQYF
TRBV7-8,TRBJ1-3,NA,TRBD1,TGTGCCAGCAGCTTAAGAGGGGGCGGTGGAAACACCATATATTTT,CASSLRGGGGNTIYF
TRBV5-6,TRBJ1-1,NA,TRBD1,TGTGCCAGCAGTCCAACAGGGGTTCACACTGAAGCTTTCTTT,CASSPTGVHTEAFF
TRBV7-2,TRBJ2-7,NA,TRBD1,TGTGCCAGCAGCTCATGGGACAGGACTTCGTACGAGCAGTACTTC,CASSSWDRTSYEQYF
TRBV5-6,TRBJ2-3,NA,NA,TGTGCCAGCAGCTCCGCGAGGACGCAGTATTTT,CASSSARTQYF
TRBV13,TRBJ2-6,NA,TRBD1,TGTGCCAGCAGCCCCCCGACAGGGGCTGGGGCCAACGTCCTGACTTTC,CASSPPTGAGANVLTF
TRBV5-6,TRBJ2-1,NA,TRBD2,TGTGCCAGCAGCTTGGGGAGCGGGGGGTACAATGAGCAGTTCTTC,CASSLGSGGYNEQFF
TRBV4-1,TRBJ1-4,NA,NA,TGCGCCAGCAGCCTGATCTTGAAGGAAAAACTGTTTTTT,CASSLILKEKLFF
TRBV2,TRBJ2-7,NA,TRBD2,TGTGCCAGCAGTGATTTGCTAGCGGAGCCGAGCCGAGACGAGCAGTACTTC,CASSDLLAEPSRDEQYF
TRBV4-2,TRBJ2-3,NA,NA,TGTGCCAGCAGCCACCGAGCGGGCCTTAGCACAGATACGCAGTATTTT,CASSHRAGLSTDTQYF
TRBV5-1,TRBJ2-3,NA,TRBD2,TGCGCCAGCAGCCAACGTAGGCTAGCGGGGGTCCCTAGCACAGATACGCAGTATTTT,CASSQRRLAGVPSTDTQYF
TRBV11-1,TRBJ2-2,once,NA,TGTGCCAGCAGCTTAAGTGGGGACCTCACCGGGGAGCTGTTTTTT,CASSLSGDLTGELFF
TRBV30,TRBJ1-1,NA,TRBD1,TGTGCCTGGAGTGATGGACAGGGAGGCACTGAAGCTTTCTTT,CAWSDGQGGTEAFF
TRBV11-2,TRBJ2-7,NA,NA,TGTGCCAGCAGCTCATCCGGGAGCCACTACGAGCAGTACTTC,CASSSSGSHYEQYF
TRBV14,TRBJ2-3,NA,NA,TGTGCCAGCAGCCAAGGAGCGAGGCCCACAGATACGCAGTATTTT,CASSQGARPTDTQYF